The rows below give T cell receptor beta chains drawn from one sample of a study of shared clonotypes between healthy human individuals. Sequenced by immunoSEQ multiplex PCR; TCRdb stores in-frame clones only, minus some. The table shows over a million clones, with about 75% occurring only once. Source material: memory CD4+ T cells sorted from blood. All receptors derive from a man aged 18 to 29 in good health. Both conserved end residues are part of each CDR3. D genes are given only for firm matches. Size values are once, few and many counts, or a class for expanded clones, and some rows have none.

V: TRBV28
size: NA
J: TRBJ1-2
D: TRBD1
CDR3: CASSEQAGTGLGGYTF
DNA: TGTGCCAGCAGTGAACAAGCCGGGACAGGGTTGGGCGGCTACACCTTC

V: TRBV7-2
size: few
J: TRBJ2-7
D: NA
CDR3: CASSLALGSFYEQYF
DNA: TGTGCCAGCAGCTTAGCGCTGGGTAGCTTCTACGAGCAGTACTTC

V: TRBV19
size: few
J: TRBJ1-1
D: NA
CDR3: CASSQTPTEAFF
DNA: TGTGCCAGTAGCCAGACTCCCACTGAAGCTTTCTTT

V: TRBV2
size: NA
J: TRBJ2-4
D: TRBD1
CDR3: CASTGTALAKNIQYF
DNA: TGTGCCAGCACAGGGACAGCCCTAGCCAAAAACATTCAGTACTTC

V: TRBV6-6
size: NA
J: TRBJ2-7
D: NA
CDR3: CASSYGRTYEQYF
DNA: TGTGCCAGCAGTTACGGCCGAACCTACGAGCAGTACTTC

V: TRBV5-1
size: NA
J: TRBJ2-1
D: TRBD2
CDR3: CASSAGGAGEQFF
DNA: TGCGCCAGCAGCGCGGGGGGAGCAGGTGAGCAGTTCTTC

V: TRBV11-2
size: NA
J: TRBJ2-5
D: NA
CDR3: CASSLGYGGETQYF
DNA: TGTGCCAGCAGCTTAGGGTATGGGGGAGAGACCCAGTACTTC

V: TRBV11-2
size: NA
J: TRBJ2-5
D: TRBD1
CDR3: CASSLQGAGTQYF
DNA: TGTGCCAGCAGCCTACAGGGGGCCGGGACCCAGTACTTC

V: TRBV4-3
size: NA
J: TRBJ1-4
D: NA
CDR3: CASSQGGGVGNEKLFF
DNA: TGCGCCAGCAGCCAGGGGGGAGGGGTTGGTAATGAAAAACTGTTTTTT

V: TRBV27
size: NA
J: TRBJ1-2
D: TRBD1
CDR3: CASTSGQGNRAYGYTF
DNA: TGTGCCAGCACATCCGGACAGGGTAATAGGGCCTATGGCTACACCTTC

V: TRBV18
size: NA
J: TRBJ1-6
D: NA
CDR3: CASSQGFNNSPLHF
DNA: TGTGCCAGCTCACAGGGTTTCAATAATTCACCCCTCCACTTT

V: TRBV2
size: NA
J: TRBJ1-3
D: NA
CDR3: CASRPGPGNTIYF
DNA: TGTGCCAGCAGACCCGGACCTGGAAACACCATATATTTT

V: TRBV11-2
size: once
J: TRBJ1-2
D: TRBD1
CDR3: CASSWGQNYGYTF
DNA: TGTGCCAGCAGCTGGGGACAGAACTATGGCTACACCTTC

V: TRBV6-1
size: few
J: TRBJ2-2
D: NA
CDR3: CASSAGRGRNYTGELFF
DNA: TGTGCCAGCAGTGCCGGCAGGGGCCGGAATTACACCGGGGAGCTGTTTTTT

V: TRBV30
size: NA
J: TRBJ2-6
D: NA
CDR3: CAWSGGGSGANVLTF
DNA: TGTGCCTGGAGTGGGGGTGGGTCTGGGGCCAACGTCCTGACTTTC

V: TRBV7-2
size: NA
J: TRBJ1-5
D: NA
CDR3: CASSFLNQPQHF
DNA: TGTGCCAGCAGCTTCTTGAATCAGCCCCAGCATTTT

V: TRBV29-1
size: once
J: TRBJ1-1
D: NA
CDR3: CSVGGAGTMNTEAFF
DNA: TGCAGCGTTGGGGGGGCGGGTACGATGAACACTGAAGCTTTCTTT

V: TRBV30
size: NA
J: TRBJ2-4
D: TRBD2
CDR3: CAWSKRGGLGNIQYF
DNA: TGTGCCTGGAGTAAGCGGGGGGGCCTTGGAAACATTCAGTACTTC

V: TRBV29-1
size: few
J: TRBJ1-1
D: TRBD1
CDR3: CSVDRQGTEAFF
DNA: TGCAGCGTCGACAGACAGGGGACTGAAGCTTTCTTT

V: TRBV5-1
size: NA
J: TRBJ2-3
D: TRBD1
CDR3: CASSSLAGTGDNSTDTQYF
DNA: TGCGCCAGCAGCTCGCTAGCCGGGACAGGGGACAATAGCACAGATACGCAGTATTTT

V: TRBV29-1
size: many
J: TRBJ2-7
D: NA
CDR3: CSVEASNYEQYF
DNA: TGCAGCGTTGAGGCCAGTAACTACGAGCAGTACTTC

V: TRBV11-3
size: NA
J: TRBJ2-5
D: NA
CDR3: CASSPGTGLKETQYF
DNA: TGTGCCAGCAGCCCCGGGACTGGTCTAAAAGAGACCCAGTACTTC

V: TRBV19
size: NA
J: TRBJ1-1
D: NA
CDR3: CASSTGAPSPNTEAFF
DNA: TGTGCCAGTAGTACAGGAGCACCTAGTCCGAACACTGAAGCTTTCTTT